The entry below describes one TCR beta chain. Antigen: not known. Method: immunoSEQ multiplex PCR; TCRdb's copy keeps in-frame clones and lacks some. This sample has about 19,000 clones, with approximately 80% found just once. The data stem from a study of somatic mutations in cytotoxic T cells in rheumatoid arthritis. Study-level background: No treatment had yet been given when patient blood (approximately 33 ml EDTA) was drawn, right after diagnosis.

The CDR3 covers 15 residues. The V gene's germline CDR1 is SGHNT and CDR2 YYREEE (reference sequence). V shed 3 bases, J shed 6 bases, and the junction held 7 bases outside the gene matches. General study results and limits: Nobody adjusted the slight TRBV07 underrepresentation in rheumatoid arthritis patients for multiple comparisons.

V is TRBV5-4 and J is TRBJ1-2; 11 bases fit TRBD1. Sequencing was done on a sample of CD8+ T cells sorted from blood. This TCR was sampled from an adult with rheumatoid arthritis. Here the CDR3 DNA reads TGTGCCAGCAGCTACGTAGGACAGGGGGCCCATGGCTACACCTTC. Amino acids: CASSYVGQGAHGYTF.